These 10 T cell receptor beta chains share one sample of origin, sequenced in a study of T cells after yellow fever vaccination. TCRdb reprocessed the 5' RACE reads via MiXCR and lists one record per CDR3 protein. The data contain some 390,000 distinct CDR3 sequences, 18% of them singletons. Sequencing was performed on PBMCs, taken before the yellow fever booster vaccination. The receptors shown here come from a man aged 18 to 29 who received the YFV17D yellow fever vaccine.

The CDR3 here is CASSLTGLGAFF. The CDR3 DNA sequence: TGTGCCAGCAGTCTTACAGGGCTTGGAGCTTTCTTT. This chain links TRBV6-5 with TRBJ1-1, with D tentatively TRBD1 (6 bases). V lost 5 bases, J lost 10 bases, and 14 bases lay in between. The germline CDR1 and CDR2 sequences are MNHEY and SVGAGI. This CDR3 region has 12 residues.

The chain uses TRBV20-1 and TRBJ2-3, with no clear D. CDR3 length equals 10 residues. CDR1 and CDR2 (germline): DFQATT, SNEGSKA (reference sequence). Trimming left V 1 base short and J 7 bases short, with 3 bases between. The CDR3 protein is CSARGHTQYF. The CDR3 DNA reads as TGCAGTGCTAGAGGACATACGCAGTATTTT.

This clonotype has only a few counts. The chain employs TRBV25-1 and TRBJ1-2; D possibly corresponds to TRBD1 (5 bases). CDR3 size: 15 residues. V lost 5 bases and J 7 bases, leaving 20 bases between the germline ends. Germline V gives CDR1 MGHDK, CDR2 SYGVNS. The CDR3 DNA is TGTGCCAGCAGTAATAGCCTTCACAGGAGCGGTGGCTACACCTTC. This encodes CASSNSLHRSGGYTF.

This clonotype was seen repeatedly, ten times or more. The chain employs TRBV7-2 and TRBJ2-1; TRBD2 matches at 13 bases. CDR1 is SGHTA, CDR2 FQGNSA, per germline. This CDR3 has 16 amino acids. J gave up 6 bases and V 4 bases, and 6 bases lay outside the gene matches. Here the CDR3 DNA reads TGTGCCAGCAGCTCATGGCGACTAGCGGGGGGCAATGAGCAGTTCTTC. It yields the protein CASSSWRLAGGNEQFF.

The CDR3 region has the DNA TGTGCCAGCAGATGGTTCGAGGAGCATGAGCAGTTCTTC. Amino acid sequence: CASRWFEEHEQFF. The V gene is TRBV7-9, the J gene TRBJ2-1; no clear D. CDR1 and CDR2 from the germline V gene are SEHNR and FQNEAQ (reference sequence). V was clipped by 6 bases and J by 8 bases, with 14 bases between them. The length of the CDR3 is 13 residues.

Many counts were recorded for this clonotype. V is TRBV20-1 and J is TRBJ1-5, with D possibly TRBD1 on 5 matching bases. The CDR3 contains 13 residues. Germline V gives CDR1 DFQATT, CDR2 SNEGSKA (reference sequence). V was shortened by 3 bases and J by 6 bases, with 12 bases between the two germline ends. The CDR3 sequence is CSASGAQGQPQHF. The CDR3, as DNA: TGCAGTGCTAGCGGGGCCCAGGGTCAGCCCCAGCATTTT.

The CDR3 spells CASSMGTANPYSNQPQHF. The DNA for the CDR3 is TGTGCCAGCAGCATGGGGACAGCTAACCCCTATAGCAATCAGCCCCAGCATTTT. This chain uses TRBV7-9 with TRBJ1-5; 7 bases agree with TRBD1. Germline trimming cut 5 bases from V and 0 bases from J; bases unmatched to any gene: 13. The CDR3 extends over 18 amino acids. Germline CDR1 is SEHNR and CDR2 is FQNEAQ (reference sequence).

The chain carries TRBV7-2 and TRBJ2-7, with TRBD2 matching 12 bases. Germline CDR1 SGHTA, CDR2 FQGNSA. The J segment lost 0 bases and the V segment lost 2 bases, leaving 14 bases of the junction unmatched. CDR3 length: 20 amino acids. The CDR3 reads CASSLRSTPGLAGSSYEQYF. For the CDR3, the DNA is TGTGCCAGCAGCTTAAGGTCTACCCCCGGACTAGCGGGGAGCTCCTACGAGCAGTACTTC. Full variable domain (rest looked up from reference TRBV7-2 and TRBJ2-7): GAGVSQSPSNKVTEKGKDVELRCDPISGHTALYWYRQSLGQGLEFLIYFQGNSAPDKSGLPSDRFSAERTGGSVSTLTIQRTQQEDSAVYLCASSLRSTPGLAGSSYEQYFGPGTRLTVT.

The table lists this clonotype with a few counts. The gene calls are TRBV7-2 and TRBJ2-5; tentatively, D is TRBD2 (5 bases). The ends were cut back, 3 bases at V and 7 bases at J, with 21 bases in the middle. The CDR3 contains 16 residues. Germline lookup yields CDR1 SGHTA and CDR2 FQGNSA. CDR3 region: CASSFYPRSRTGTQYF. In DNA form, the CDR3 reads TGTGCCAGCAGCTTCTACCCCCGTAGCCGGACTGGGACCCAGTACTTC.

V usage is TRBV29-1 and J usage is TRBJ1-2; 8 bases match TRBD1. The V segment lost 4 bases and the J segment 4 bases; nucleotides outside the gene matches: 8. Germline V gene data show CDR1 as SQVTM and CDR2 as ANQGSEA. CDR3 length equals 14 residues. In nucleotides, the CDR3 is TGCAGCGTTGCCGTTACAGGGGGTTTCTATGGCTACACCTTC. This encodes CSVAVTGGFYGYTF.